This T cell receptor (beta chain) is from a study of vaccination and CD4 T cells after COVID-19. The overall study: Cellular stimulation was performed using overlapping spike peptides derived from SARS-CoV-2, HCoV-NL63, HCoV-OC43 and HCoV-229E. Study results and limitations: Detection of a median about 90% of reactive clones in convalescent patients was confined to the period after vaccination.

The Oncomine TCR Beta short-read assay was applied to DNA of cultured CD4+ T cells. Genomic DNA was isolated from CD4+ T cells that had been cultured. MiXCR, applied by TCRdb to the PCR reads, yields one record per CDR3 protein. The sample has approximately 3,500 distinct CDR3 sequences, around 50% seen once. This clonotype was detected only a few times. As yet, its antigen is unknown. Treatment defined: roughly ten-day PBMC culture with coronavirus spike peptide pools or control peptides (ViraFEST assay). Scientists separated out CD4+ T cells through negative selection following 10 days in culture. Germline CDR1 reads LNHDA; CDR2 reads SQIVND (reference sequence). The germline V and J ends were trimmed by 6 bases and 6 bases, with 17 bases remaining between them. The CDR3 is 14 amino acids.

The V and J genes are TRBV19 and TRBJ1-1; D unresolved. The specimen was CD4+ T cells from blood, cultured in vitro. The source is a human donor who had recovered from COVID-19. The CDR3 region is CASSYIGSGAEAFF. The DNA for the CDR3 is TGTGCCAGTAGCTACATTGGGAGTGGGGCTGAAGCTTTCTTT.